This entry describes one T cell receptor (beta chain). In its sample, this clonotype was seen many times. Its antigen specificity is not known. Per-base qualities were not stored, and no clone one base away is much larger. Library prep was done by 5' RACE. Sequencing was performed on an Illumina HiSeq 2500. The second PCR ran for roughly 6 to 11 cycles and used a J-beta primer mix along with a sample-barcoded 5' primer. Each TCR beta cDNA molecule received a unique molecular identifier from a template-switch 5' adaptor carrying 12 random nucleotides. Each sample yielded at least 2.5 million CDR3-containing paired-end reads. First-strand cDNA synthesis was performed from all RNA using the Mint cDNA synthesis kit, with priming by a TRBC-specific oligonucleotide. Following uracil-DNA glycosylase treatment, all cDNA underwent a first 18-cycle PCR with the universal primers M1SS and BC2_uni_R. The published analysis was carried out like this. For normalization, 1 million high-quality reads were randomly selected from each sample, with every read carrying a distinct molecular identifier. Reads sharing molecular identifiers were discarded rather than binned into consensus sequences. CDR3 identification, clonotype clustering and error correction used MiTCR with a Q25 quality threshold and the strictest error-elimination algorithm. A nonparametric unseen species model with Euler transformation was used to estimate lower-bound total TCR beta diversity. TCRdb passed the public sequencing reads through fastp at Q25 and MiXCR, retaining productive beta sequences. Under each unique CDR3 protein, matching rows form one entry showing the most common genes and DNA. These V and J calls derive from TCRdb rather than the authors' analysis. A total of hundreds of thousands of distinct CDR3 sequences appear in this sample, roughly 31% of them only once. 15% to 19% of the sample lies in the top ten.

This specimen belongs to a study of blood T cells in healthy people across ages (dated by TCRdb to between 2014 and 2017). Study-wide context: Template switching captured roughly one uniquely barcoded TCR beta cDNA molecule per two T cells in model experiments. Age-related changes in TCR beta repertoire diversity were measured in the study by deep sequencing normalized with unique cDNA molecular identifiers. Four age groups were formed from the donors: young (average roughly 15 years), middle-aged (less than 40), aged (62) and long-lived (around 80). To avoid experimental bias, donors of different ages were randomly spread across the sequencing lanes. Using the same blood draw, the study looked at two additional independent replicas of 1 million unique cDNA reads for two donors, one aged 18 to 30 and the other aged 80 or older.

Broad study findings and their caveats: Because profiling used bulk unsorted PBMCs, naive and antigen-experienced compartments could not be compared conclusively. The percentage of naive T cells measured by flow cytometry correlated strongly with observed TCR beta diversity. Compared with the aged group, more naive CD4+ T cells, fewer expanded clones and increased TCR diversity were shown by the long-lived group, suggesting age selection. Because donor CMV infection status was unknown, age-related changes in expanded clonotypes were potentially confounded. Estimates of total diversity based on one million sequenced T cells were regarded as lower bounds and as underestimates. As age increased, observed TCR beta diversity per million T cells dropped in a roughly linear way, and a significant reduction was already evident by age 40.

The V end loses 0 bases and the J end loses 0 bases, and a stretch of 10 bases separates them. The germline V gene encodes CDR1 LGHDT and CDR2 YNNKEL (reference sequence). The CDR3, from cysteine to phenylalanine, totals 16 residues. The read is trimmed to its CDR3 DNA, 48 bases read in frame from base 1. The approximately 40 donors, aged roughly 6 to 90 years, were systemically healthy Caucasian individuals from Russia. Each donor gave 8 to 10 milliliters of peripheral blood, drawn into EDTA-treated Vacutainer tubes. PBMCs were isolated by Ficoll-Paque density-gradient centrifugation, with at least 7 million obtained per sample. Total RNA, at least 6 micrograms per sample, was extracted from PBMCs with Trizol reagent. For every donor, an aliquot of PBMCs went through flow cytometry to measure the percentages of naive CD45RAhigh/CD27high T cells.

The sequence came from an elderly woman in good health. The material sequenced was blood. This receptor chain uses TRBV3-1 and TRBJ2-3; the D gene is perhaps TRBD1 or TRBD2, as each covers 5 bases. The DNA is TGTGCCAGCAGCCAAGAAGGGACGGGCAGCACAGATACGCAGTATTTT. This encodes CASSQEGTGSTDTQYF.